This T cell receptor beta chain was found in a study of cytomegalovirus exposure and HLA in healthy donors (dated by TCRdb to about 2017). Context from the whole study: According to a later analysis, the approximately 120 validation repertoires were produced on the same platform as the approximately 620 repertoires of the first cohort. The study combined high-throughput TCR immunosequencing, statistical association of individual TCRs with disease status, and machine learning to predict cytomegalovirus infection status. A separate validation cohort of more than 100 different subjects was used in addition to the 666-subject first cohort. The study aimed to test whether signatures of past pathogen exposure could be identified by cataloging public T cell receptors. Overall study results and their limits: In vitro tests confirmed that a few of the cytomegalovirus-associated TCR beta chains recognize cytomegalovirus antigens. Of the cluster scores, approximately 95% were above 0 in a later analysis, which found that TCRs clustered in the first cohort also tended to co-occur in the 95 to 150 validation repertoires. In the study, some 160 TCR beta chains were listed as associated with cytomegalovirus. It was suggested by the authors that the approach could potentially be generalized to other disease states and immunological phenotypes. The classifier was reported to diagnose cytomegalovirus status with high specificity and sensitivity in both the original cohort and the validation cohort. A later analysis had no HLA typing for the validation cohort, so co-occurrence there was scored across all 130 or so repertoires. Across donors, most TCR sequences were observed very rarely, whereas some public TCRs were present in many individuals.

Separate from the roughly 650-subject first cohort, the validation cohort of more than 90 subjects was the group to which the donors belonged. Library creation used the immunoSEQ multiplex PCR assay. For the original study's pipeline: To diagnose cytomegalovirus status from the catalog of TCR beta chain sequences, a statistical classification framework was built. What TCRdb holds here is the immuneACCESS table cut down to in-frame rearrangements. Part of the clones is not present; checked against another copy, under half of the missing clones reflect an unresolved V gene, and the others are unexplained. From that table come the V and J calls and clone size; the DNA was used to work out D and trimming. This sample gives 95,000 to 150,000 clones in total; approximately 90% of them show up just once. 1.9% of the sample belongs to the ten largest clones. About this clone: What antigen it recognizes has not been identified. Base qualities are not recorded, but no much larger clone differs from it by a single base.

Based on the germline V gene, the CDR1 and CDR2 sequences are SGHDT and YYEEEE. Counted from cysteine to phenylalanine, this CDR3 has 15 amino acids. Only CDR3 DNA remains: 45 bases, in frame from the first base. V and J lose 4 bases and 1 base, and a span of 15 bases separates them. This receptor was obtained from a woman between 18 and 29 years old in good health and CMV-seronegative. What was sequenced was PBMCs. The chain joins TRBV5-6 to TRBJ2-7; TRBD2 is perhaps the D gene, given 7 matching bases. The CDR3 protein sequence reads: CASSPEGGGSYEQYF. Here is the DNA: TGTGCCAGCAGCCCCGAAGGGGGGGGGTCCTACGAGCAGTACTTC.